Sequencing of this TCR beta chain was carried out in a study of beta chain features in type 1 diabetes. Germline V gene lookup returns CDR1 SGHTA and CDR2 FQGNSA. The CDR3 totals 15 residues. With V trimmed by 4 bases and J by 1 base, 3 bases remained unmatched. Study-wide findings and caveats: Shorter templates might be favored by PCR, equally in patients and controls. It was not settled here whether HLA type affects TCRB rearrangement.

Expressed TCRB transcripts were sequenced, since all the RNA that had been isolated was reverse transcribed. Some clones are missing from TCRdb's copy, which holds only in-frame ones; the method was immunoSEQ multiplex PCR. The sample holds around 280,000 clones, approximately 8% seen once. Sorting gave populations that all exceeded 95% purity. About this clone itself: The antigen remains undetermined. The sample has other DNA sequences that encode this CDR3 too.

Specimen: central memory CD4+ T cells from blood. The chain carries TRBV7-2 and TRBJ2-5; TRBD2 matches at 10 bases. This sequence originates from a woman between 18 and 29 years old in good health. CDR3 sequence: CASSSRTSGQETQYF. For the CDR3, the DNA is TGTGCCAGCAGCTCCAGGACTAGCGGCCAAGAGACCCAGTACTTC.